The sequence of this T cell receptor (beta chain) was determined in a study of T cell repertoires in ileal Crohn's disease. On the study more broadly: Patients had a median roughly 8-year disease duration, and under 45% were active smokers. Surgery for a complication: stricturing in around 60%, penetrating in approximately 39%.

Germline V gene sequence: CDR1 SNHLY, CDR2 FYNNEI. The CDR3 runs 14 residues. The V gene lost 6 bases and the J gene lost 2 bases, with 12 bases spanning the gap. Using immunoSEQ multiplex PCR, the repertoire was profiled, and TCRdb retains in-frame clones only, with some absent. The sample lists roughly 15,000 clones, 80% to 85% occurring once. General study results and limits: Sorted CD8 T cells held more high-frequency clones than CD4. Active smokers at surgery had more clonal expansions than non-smokers.

Details on this clone: Antigen: not known.

This chain links TRBV2 with TRBJ2-3; D is possibly TRBD2 (5 bases). The receptor comes from an adult with Crohn's disease. Sample: ileal tissue. CDR3 DNA sequence: TGTGCCAGCAGGAGAGGGATAGACACAGATACGCAGTATTTT. This gives the protein CASRRGIDTDTQYF.